This TCR beta chain was identified in a study of T cell responses to AZD1222 COVID-19 vaccine. Notes on the study in general: Clonal diversity was possibly underestimated, and white British individuals and females predominated among donors. Receipt of two AZD1222 doses was followed by a rise in Spike-specific TCR breadth and depth.

Comment on this clone: Its antigen remains unidentified.

TCRdb's copy holds only in-frame clones and misses some; the assay was immunoSEQ multiplex PCR. The data hold about 85,000 clones, with about nine tenths observed a single time. Trimming removed 7 bases from V and 1 base from J; junction bases left unmatched: 4. The CDR3 runs to 14 residues. Germline CDR1 MNHEY, CDR2 SVGAGI. The sequenced sample was peripheral blood, obtained on day 0 of AZD1222 vaccination. The TCR sequence derives from an adult in good health. The chain links TRBV6-5 to TRBJ1-5; 7 bases are shared with TRBD1. CDR3 DNA sequence: TGTGCCAGCACCCTGACAGGGAGCAATCAGCCCCAGCATTTT. Amino acid sequence: CASTLTGSNQPQHF.